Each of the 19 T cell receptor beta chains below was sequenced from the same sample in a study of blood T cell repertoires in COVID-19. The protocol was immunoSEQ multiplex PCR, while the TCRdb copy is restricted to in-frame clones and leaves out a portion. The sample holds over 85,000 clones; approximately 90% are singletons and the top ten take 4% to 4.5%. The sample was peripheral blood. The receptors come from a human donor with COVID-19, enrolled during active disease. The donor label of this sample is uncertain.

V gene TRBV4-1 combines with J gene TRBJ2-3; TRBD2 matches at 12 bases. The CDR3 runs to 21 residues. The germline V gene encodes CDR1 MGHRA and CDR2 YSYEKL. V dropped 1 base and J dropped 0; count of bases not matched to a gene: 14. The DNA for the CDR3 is TGCGCCAGCAGCCAAGCCACCCTAACTAGCGGGAGGTCCTCTAGCACAGATACGCAGTATTTT. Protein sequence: CASSQATLTSGRSSSTDTQYF.

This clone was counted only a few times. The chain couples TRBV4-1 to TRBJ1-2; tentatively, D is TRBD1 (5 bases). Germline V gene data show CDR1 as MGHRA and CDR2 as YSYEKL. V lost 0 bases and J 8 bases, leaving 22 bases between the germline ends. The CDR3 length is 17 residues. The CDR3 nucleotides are TGCGCCAGCAGCCAAGATTGGGGACTGGGACTTTCGAGGGGCTACACCTTC. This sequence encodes CASSQDWGLGLSRGYTF.

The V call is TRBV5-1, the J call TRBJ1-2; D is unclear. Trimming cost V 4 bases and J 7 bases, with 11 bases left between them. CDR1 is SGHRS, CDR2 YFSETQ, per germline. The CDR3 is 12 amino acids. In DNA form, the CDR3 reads TGCGCCAGCAGCGATGACACCACTGGCTACACCTTC. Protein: CASSDDTTGYTF.

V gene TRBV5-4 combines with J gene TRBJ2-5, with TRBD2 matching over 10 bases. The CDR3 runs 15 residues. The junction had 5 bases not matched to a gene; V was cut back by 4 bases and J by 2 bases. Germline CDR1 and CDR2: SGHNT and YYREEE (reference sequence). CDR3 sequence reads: CASSLKTSGQETQYF. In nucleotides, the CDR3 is TGTGCCAGCAGCCTCAAGACTAGCGGGCAAGAGACCCAGTACTTC.

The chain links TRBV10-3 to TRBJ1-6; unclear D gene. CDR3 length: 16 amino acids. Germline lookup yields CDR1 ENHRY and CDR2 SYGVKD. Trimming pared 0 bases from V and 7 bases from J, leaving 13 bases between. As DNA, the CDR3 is TGTGCCATCAGTGAGTCGCACAGAAGGGAGAATTCACCCCTCCACTTT. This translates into CAISESHRRENSPLHF.

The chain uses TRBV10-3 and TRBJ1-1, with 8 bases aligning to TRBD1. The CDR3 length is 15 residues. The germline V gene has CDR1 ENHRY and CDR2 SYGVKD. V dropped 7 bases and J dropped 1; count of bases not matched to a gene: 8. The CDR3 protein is CAITQTGATNTEAFF. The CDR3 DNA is TGTGCCATCACCCAGACAGGGGCGACGAACACTGAAGCTTTCTTT.

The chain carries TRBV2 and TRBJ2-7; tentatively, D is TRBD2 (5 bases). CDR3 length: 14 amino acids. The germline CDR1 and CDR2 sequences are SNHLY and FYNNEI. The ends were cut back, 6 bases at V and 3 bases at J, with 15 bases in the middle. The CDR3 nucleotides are TGTGCCAGCAGGTCCAACCCGGGAAACTACGAGCAGTACTTC. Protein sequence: CASRSNPGNYEQYF.

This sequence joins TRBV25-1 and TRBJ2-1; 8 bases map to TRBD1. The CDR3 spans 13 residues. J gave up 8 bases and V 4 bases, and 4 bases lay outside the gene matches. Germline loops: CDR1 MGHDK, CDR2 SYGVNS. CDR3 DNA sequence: TGTGCCAGCAGTGGCCAGGGGGCCGATGAGCAGTTCTTC. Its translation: CASSGQGADEQFF.

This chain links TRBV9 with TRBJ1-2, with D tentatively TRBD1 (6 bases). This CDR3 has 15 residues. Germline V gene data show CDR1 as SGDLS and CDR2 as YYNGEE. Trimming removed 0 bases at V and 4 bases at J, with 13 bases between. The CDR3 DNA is TGTGCCAGCAGCGTAGGGGCAGGGGCCAGCTATGGCTACACCTTC. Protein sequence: CASSVGAGASYGYTF.

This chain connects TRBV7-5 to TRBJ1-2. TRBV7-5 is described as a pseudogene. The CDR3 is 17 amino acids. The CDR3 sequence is CVRSLTAGTTTNYGYTF. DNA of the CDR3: TGTGTCAGAAGCCTAACGGCCGGAACTACTACTAACTATGGCTACACCTTC.

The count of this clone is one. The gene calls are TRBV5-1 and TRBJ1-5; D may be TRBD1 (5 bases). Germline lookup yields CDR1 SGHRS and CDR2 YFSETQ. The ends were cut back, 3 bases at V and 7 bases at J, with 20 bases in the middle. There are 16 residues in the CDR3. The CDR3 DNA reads TGCGCCAGCAGCTATACCACCCCGGGGCGGGGGCAGCCCCAGCATTTT. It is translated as CASSYTTPGRGQPQHF.

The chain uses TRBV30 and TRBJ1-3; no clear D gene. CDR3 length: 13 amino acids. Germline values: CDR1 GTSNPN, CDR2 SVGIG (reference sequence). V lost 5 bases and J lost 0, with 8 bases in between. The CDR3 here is CAWSYSSGNTIYF. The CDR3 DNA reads TGTGCCTGGTCATACTCCTCTGGAAACACCATATATTTT.

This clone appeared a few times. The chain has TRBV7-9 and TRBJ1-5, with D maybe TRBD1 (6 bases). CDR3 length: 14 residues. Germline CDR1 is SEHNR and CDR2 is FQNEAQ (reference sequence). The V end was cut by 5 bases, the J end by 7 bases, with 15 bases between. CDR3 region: CASSHRGAGQPQHF. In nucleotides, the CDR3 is TGTGCCAGCAGCCACCGGGGGGCCGGGCAGCCCCAGCATTTT.

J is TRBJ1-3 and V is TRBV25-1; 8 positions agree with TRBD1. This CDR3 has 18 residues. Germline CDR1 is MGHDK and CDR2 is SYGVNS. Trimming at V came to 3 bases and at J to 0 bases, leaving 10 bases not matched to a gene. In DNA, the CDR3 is TGTGCCAGCAGTGATTCGGGGACAGGTCTCCTCTCTGGAAACACCATATATTTT. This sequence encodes CASSDSGTGLLSGNTIYF. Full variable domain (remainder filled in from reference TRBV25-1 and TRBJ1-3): EADIYQTPRYLVIGTGKKITLECSQTMGHDKMYWYQQDPGMELHLIHYSYGVNSTEKGDLSSESTVSRIRTEHFPLTLESARPSHTSQYLCASSDSGTGLLSGNTIYFGEGSWLTVV.

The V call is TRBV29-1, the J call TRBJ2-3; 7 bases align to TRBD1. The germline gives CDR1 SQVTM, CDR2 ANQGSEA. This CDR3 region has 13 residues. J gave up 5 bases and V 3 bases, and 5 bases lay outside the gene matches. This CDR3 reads CSVETGMVDTQYF. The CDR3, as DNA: TGCAGCGTTGAGACAGGGATGGTAGATACGCAGTATTTT.

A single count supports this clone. The CDR3 reads CASSPETGFVSNQPQHF. The CDR3, as DNA: TGTGCCAGCTCACCAGAGACAGGTTTTGTAAGCAATCAGCCCCAGCATTTT. This chain uses TRBV18 with TRBJ1-5; D is perhaps TRBD1 (6 bases). The V end lost 2 bases, the J end lost 1 base, and 15 bases lay between the germline ends. CDR1 is KGHSH and CDR2 is LQKENI in the germline V gene. The CDR3 covers 17 residues.

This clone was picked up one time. The DNA of the CDR3 is TGTGCCAGCAGCTTGTCGCGGGATGAGCAGTTCTTC. Amino acid sequence: CASSLSRDEQFF. The V gene is TRBV7-8, the J gene TRBJ2-1, with a weak D call TRBD2 (5 bases). V was shortened by 3 bases and J by 8 bases, with 8 bases between the two germline ends. Germline values: CDR1 SGHVS, CDR2 FQNEAQ. The CDR3 sequence is 12 residues long. Looking up the rest from reference TRBV7-8 and TRBJ2-1 gives the full variable domain: GAGVSQSPRYKVAKRGQDVALRCDPISGHVSLFWYQQALGQGPEFLTYFQNEAQLDKSGLPSDRFFAERPEGSVSTLKIQRTQQEDSAVYLCASSLSRDEQFFGPGTRLTVL.

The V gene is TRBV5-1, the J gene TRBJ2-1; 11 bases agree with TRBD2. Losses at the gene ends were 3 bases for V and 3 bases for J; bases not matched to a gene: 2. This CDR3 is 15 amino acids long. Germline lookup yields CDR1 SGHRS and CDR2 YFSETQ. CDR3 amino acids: CASSSGTSGYNEQFF. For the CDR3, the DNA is TGCGCCAGCAGCTCCGGGACTAGCGGCTACAATGAGCAGTTCTTC.

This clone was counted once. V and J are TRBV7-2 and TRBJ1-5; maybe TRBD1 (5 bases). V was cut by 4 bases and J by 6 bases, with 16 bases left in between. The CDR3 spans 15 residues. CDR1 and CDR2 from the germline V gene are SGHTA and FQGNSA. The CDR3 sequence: CASSSQAGGSQPQHF. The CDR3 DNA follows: TGTGCCAGCAGCTCCCAGGCGGGGGGAAGTCAGCCCCAGCATTTT.